By sample fraction, the clone carrying this T cell receptor beta chain is medium-sized. Its antigen is still unknown. Time point of the sample: sample taken at primary tumor resection. From tumor, nontumor lung or frozen PBMC, whole RNA was taken unsorted for sequencing. Deletions cut 0 bases from V and 4 bases from J, with 6 bases between. CDR3 length: 13 residues. From germline, CDR1 is SGDLS and CDR2 YYNGEE. The data were obtained in a study of spatial heterogeneity in lung cancer. Study-wide context: The library had UMIs, and each TCR and UMI pair averaged more than ten raw reads. General study findings and limits: Ubiquitous expanded tumor TCRs were seen in blood more at resection than at follow-up.

Every cDNA TCR molecule received its own unique molecular identifier. MiXCR, applied by TCRdb to the 5' RACE reads, yields one record per CDR3 protein. Of about 38,000 distinct CDR3 sequences listed, approximately 5.2% are singletons. The J gene is TRBJ2-3, the V gene TRBV9, with D possibly being TRBD2 (6 bases). The receptor comes from a female donor with early-stage non-small cell lung cancer. This specimen consisted of PBMCs, obtained at surgery. The CDR3 here is CASSVGGADTQYF. Written as DNA, the CDR3 is TGTGCCAGCAGCGTAGGCGGGGCAGATACGCAGTATTTT.